The source of this T cell receptor beta chain is a study of cytomegalovirus exposure and HLA in healthy donors. The study, taken as a whole, reports: A later analysis reported that several of the most significant clusters appeared to be linked to common viral pathogens, among them Epstein-Barr virus.

Details on this clone: Antigen: not known.

PCR amplification relied on 60 Vbeta primers (plus 13 Jbeta primers). Some clones are missing from TCRdb's copy, which holds only in-frame ones; the method was immunoSEQ multiplex PCR. The table includes roughly 120,000 clones, around three quarters detected once. Germline lookup yields CDR1 LGHNA and CDR2 YSLEER. Between the trimmed V and J ends, which lost 0 bases and 1 base, there was a span of 7 bases. This CDR3 spans 15 amino acids. Sequencing was done on a sample of PBMCs. The V gene is TRBV4-3, the J gene TRBJ2-1; D is possibly TRBD2 (5 bases). This receptor was taken from a woman between 40 and 50 years old in good health and CMV-seropositive. CDR3 in DNA: TGCGCCAGCAGCCAAGAAGGGAGATCCTACAATGAGCAGTTCTTC. This gives the protein CASSQEGRSYNEQFF.